This entry lists 8 T cell receptor beta chains sequenced from one sample in a study of graft-versus-host responses after intestinal transplantation. These receptors are not linked to any known antigen. Repertoires were generated with immunoSEQ multiplex PCR, while TCRdb's copy carries only in-frame clones and drops some. The table lists approximately 94,000 clones, roughly 87% of them singletons, with roughly 0.97% in the top ten. The source was unstimulated CD4+ T cells sorted from spleen or lymph node cells, collected before transplant. Source of these receptors: a human donor who was the organ donor for an intestinal transplant.

This sequence joins TRBV7-6 and TRBJ2-7; TRBD2 might be the D (5 bases). Germline lookup yields CDR1 SGHVS and CDR2 FNYEAQ. This CDR3 spans 12 amino acids. V was trimmed by 4 bases and J by 6 bases, leaving 10 bases between them. CDR3 nucleotide sequence: TGTGCCAGCAGCTCCGAAGGAGGCGAGCAGTACTTC. This codes for CASSSEGGEQYF.

The chain combines TRBV6-5 with TRBJ2-7; possibly TRBD1 for D (5 bases). CDR3 length equals 14 residues. CDR1 MNHEY and CDR2 SVGAGI come from the germline V gene. V dropped 0 bases and J dropped 2 bases, with 8 bases sitting between them. In nucleotides, the CDR3 is TGTGCCAGCAGTTACTCCGCAGGGACCTACGAGCAGTACTTC. This codes for CASSYSAGTYEQYF.

This chain joins TRBV19 and TRBJ2-6, with no clear D. V was shortened by 3 bases and J by 9 bases, with 9 bases between the two germline ends. The length of the CDR3 is 13 residues. The V gene's germline CDR1 is LNHDA and CDR2 SQIVND (reference sequence). In DNA form, the CDR3 reads TGTGCCAGTAGTATTGCGGTAGGCAACGTCCTGACTTTC. The encoded protein is CASSIAVGNVLTF.

V gene TRBV18 combines with J gene TRBJ2-3; no definite D call. V dropped 3 bases and J dropped 0 bases, with 16 bases sitting between them. Per the germline V gene, CDR1 is KGHSH and CDR2 is LQKENI. This CDR3 comprises 17 residues. CDR3 bases: TGTGCCAGCTCACCGCTGCCCCGGACGAGTAGCACAGATACGCAGTATTTT. As protein: CASSPLPRTSSTDTQYF.

The genes are TRBV6-6 and TRBJ1-6; tentative D call: TRBD1 (5 bases). The CDR3 runs 15 residues. The V gene's germline CDR1 is MNHNY and CDR2 SVGAGI (reference sequence). The V end was cut by 4 bases, the J end by 10 bases, with 17 bases between. The CDR3 DNA follows: TGTGCCAGCAGTTCCGACTCGGGGGGATCGTCACCCCTCCACTTT. Its translation: CASSSDSGGSSPLHF.

A single count supports this clone. The rearrangement uses TRBV10-3 and TRBJ2-7; TRBD1 or TRBD2 may be the D gene (5 bases each). This CDR3 has 16 residues. V lost 3 bases and J 4 bases, leaving 19 bases between the germline ends. Germline V gives CDR1 ENHRY, CDR2 SYGVKD. CDR3 region: CAISDQTRDGSYEQYF. CDR3 coding DNA: TGTGCCATCAGTGACCAAACCCGGGACGGCTCTTACGAGCAGTACTTC.

The chain joins TRBV28 to TRBJ1-2; D remains unclear. Trimming removed 2 bases at V and 0 bases at J, with 10 bases between. The CDR3 extends over 15 amino acids. The germline V gene encodes CDR1 MDHEN and CDR2 SYDVKM. CDR3 region: CASSLPGLANYGYTF. CDR3 coding DNA: TGTGCCAGCAGTTTACCTGGGTTAGCTAACTATGGCTACACCTTC.

The J gene is TRBJ1-5, the V gene TRBV18; 7 positions match TRBD1. J lost 4 bases, V lost 5 bases, and 2 bases had no gene match. CDR3 size: 13 residues. Germline V gives CDR1 KGHSH, CDR2 LQKENI. The CDR3 here is CASSTTGNQPQHF. The DNA of the CDR3 is TGTGCCAGCTCAACGACAGGGAATCAGCCCCAGCATTTT.